This entry lists 29 T cell receptor beta chains sequenced from one sample in a study of blood T cell repertoires in COVID-19. Data came from immunoSEQ multiplex PCR; TCRdb stores just in-frame clones and leaves some out. Altogether some 350,000 clones are present, 85% to 90% being singletons, with the ten largest covering about 7%. The sample taken for sequencing was peripheral blood. The receptors come from a woman between 65 and 79 years old with COVID-19, enrolled during active disease.

The chain uses TRBV2 and TRBJ1-2; D perhaps matches TRBD1 (5 bases). The V end was cut by 5 bases, the J end by 7 bases, with 14 bases between. This CDR3 has 13 amino acids. CDR1 is SNHLY and CDR2 is FYNNEI in the germline V gene. CDR3 residues: CASSKRTDSGYTF. Written as DNA, the CDR3 is TGTGCCAGCAGTAAGAGAACAGACAGTGGCTACACCTTC.

This clone has only a few counts. This sample includes further DNA sequences coding for the same CDR3. This chain links TRBV30 with TRBJ1-2; TRBD1 might be the D (6 bases). Germline V lookup: CDR1 GTSNPN, CDR2 SVGIG (reference sequence). Trimming shortened V by 3 bases and J by 2 bases, and 7 bases separated the two germline ends. The CDR3 is made up of 12 amino acids. This CDR3 reads CAWRTGNYGYTF. The CDR3 DNA follows: TGTGCCTGGAGGACAGGCAACTATGGCTACACCTTC.

V is TRBV11-2 and J is TRBJ1-4, with D possibly TRBD1 on 6 matching bases. Germline V gene lookup returns CDR1 SGHAT and CDR2 FQNNGV. This CDR3 has 15 amino acids. V lost 5 bases to trimming and J lost 5 bases, with 15 bases between them. The CDR3 protein is CASSPKTGLNEKLFF. As DNA, the CDR3 is TGTGCCAGCAGCCCGAAAACAGGGTTAAATGAAAAACTGTTTTTT.

This chain joins TRBV5-1 and TRBJ1-3; unclear D gene. This CDR3 has 15 residues. Trimming cost V 6 bases and J 0 bases, with 13 bases left between them. The germline gives CDR1 SGHRS, CDR2 YFSETQ. The CDR3 region has the DNA TGCGCCAGCACGACTGACTTGACCTCTGGAAACACCATATATTTT. This encodes CASTTDLTSGNTIYF.

The V gene is TRBV5-8, the J gene TRBJ1-5; weak D call: TRBD1 (5 bases). The germline V and J ends were trimmed by 6 bases and 5 bases, with 21 bases remaining between them. Germline V lookup: CDR1 SGHTS, CDR2 YDEGEE. The CDR3 is 16 amino acids. The CDR3 protein is CASTPGFGGGDQPQHF. Written as DNA, the CDR3 is TGTGCCAGCACTCCCGGGTTCGGGGGAGGGGATCAGCCCCAGCATTTT.

The chain recombines TRBV4-1 with TRBJ2-1; 8 bases agree with TRBD1. Germline CDR1 and CDR2: MGHRA and YSYEKL. J gave up 7 bases and V 1 base, and 6 bases lay outside the gene matches. The CDR3 runs 15 residues. The CDR3 bases are TGCGCCAGCAGCCAAGGACAGGGGAATGTGAATGAGCAGTTCTTC. Protein: CASSQGQGNVNEQFF.

The CDR3 DNA is TGTGCCAGCAGCTTAATATGGGGGCAGTCCGGCGGGGAGCTGTTTTTT. Protein: CASSLIWGQSGGELFF. The chain joins TRBV11-3 to TRBJ2-2; perhaps TRBD1 as D (6 bases). Trimming removed 2 bases at V and 7 bases at J, with 17 bases between. Germline V lookup: CDR1 SGHNT, CDR2 YENEEA. CDR3 size: 16 residues.

This chain joins TRBV19 and TRBJ2-1; TRBD1 matches 8 bases. V shed 7 bases, J shed 6 bases, and the junction held 11 bases outside the gene matches. The CDR3 totals 15 residues. Germline V gene lookup returns CDR1 LNHDA and CDR2 SQIVND (reference sequence). The CDR3 loop is CASTPPGQAPNEQFF. The CDR3 region has the DNA TGTGCCAGTACCCCACCGGGACAGGCTCCCAATGAGCAGTTCTTC.

V gene TRBV28 combines with J gene TRBJ1-2, with D possibly matching TRBD1 (5 bases). Germline V lookup: CDR1 MDHEN, CDR2 SYDVKM. V shed 6 bases and J shed 5 bases, with 16 bases lying between them. The CDR3 is made up of 14 amino acids. CDR3 loop: CASSSPGRSYGYTF. CDR3 coding DNA: TGTGCCAGCAGCTCCCCAGGGAGGTCTTATGGCTACACCTTC.

The chain uses TRBV7-2 and TRBJ2-7, with no clear D. This CDR3 region has 13 residues. V lost 0 bases to trimming and J lost 3 bases, with 6 bases between them. Germline V gene lookup returns CDR1 SGHTA and CDR2 FQGNSA. The CDR3 DNA is TGTGCCAGCAGCTTAGCGCGTAGCTACGAGCAGTACTTC. Protein: CASSLARSYEQYF. Together with reference TRBV7-2 and TRBJ2-7, the CDR3 gives the full variable domain: GAGVSQSPSNKVTEKGKDVELRCDPISGHTALYWYRQSLGQGLEFLIYFQGNSAPDKSGLPSDRFSAERTGGSVSTLTIQRTQQEDSAVYLCASSLARSYEQYFGPGTRLTVT.

The chain employs TRBV7-8 and TRBJ1-2; TRBD1 matches at 10 bases. Germline CDR1 and CDR2: SGHVS and FQNEAQ. The CDR3 totals 15 residues. The junction had 5 bases not matched to a gene; V was cut back by 3 bases and J by 4 bases. CDR3 DNA sequence: TGTGCCAGCAGCTTGGAATGGGACAGGGGCTATGGCTACACCTTC. Protein sequence: CASSLEWDRGYGYTF.

The chain links TRBV27 to TRBJ1-2; TRBD1 aligns across 7 bases. This CDR3 spans 13 amino acids. CDR1 is MNHEY and CDR2 is SMNVEV in the germline V gene (reference sequence). V shed 9 bases and J 6 bases; nucleotides not matched to a gene: 10. CDR3: CASRTARGDGYTF. In DNA, the CDR3 is TGTGCCAGTAGGACGGCCAGGGGGGATGGCTACACCTTC.

V usage is TRBV4-1 and J usage is TRBJ1-1; D might be TRBD1 (5 bases). Germline V CDR1 and CDR2: MGHRA, YSYEKL. Deletions cut 5 bases from V and 6 bases from J, with 7 bases between. This CDR3 spans 11 amino acids. As DNA, the CDR3 is TGCGCCAGCAGCTGGGGCCCTGAAGCTTTCTTT. Its protein product is CASSWGPEAFF.

The rearrangement joins TRBV18 to TRBJ2-1, with 7 bases fitting TRBD2. This CDR3 has 14 residues. With V trimmed by 3 bases and J by 3 bases, 2 bases remained unmatched. The germline V gene encodes CDR1 KGHSH and CDR2 LQKENI. CDR3 nucleotide sequence: TGTGCCAGCTCACCTAGCGGGCGCTACAATGAGCAGTTCTTC. This encodes CASSPSGRYNEQFF.

The chain uses TRBV7-8 and TRBJ1-1, with a tentative D call TRBD1 (6 bases). Trimming pared 5 bases from V and 5 bases from J, leaving 18 bases between. The CDR3 covers 15 residues. CDR1 is SGHVS, CDR2 FQNEAQ, per germline. The CDR3 DNA reads TGTGCCAGCAGCCCCCCGGGGGGCGAAAGGACTGAAGCTTTCTTT. Translation: CASSPPGGERTEAFF.

The chain joins TRBV19 to TRBJ1-5, with D perhaps matching TRBD1 (5 bases). V was pared by 5 bases and J by 0 bases, with 14 bases between. Germline lookup yields CDR1 LNHDA and CDR2 SQIVND (reference sequence). CDR3 length: 16 residues. The CDR3 loop reads CASSVTGVYSNQPQHF. CDR3 nucleotides: TGTGCCAGTAGTGTTACGGGGGTTTATAGCAATCAGCCCCAGCATTTT.

The chain couples TRBV7-8 to TRBJ2-7; TRBD1 agrees at 12 bases. J was trimmed by 5 bases and V by 6 bases; bases with no gene match: 11. The CDR3 has 16 amino acids. CDR1 is SGHVS and CDR2 is FQNEAQ in the germline V gene. Written as DNA, the CDR3 is TGTGCCAGCAGATTGTCCGGGACAGGGGGCTTCAACGAGCAGTACTTC. Translated: CASRLSGTGGFNEQYF.

CDR3 bases: TGTGCCAGCAGTTTTGCGGGGGGGTCCTACGAGCAGTACTTC. Translation: CASSFAGGSYEQYF. The chain recombines TRBV6-5 with TRBJ2-7; 9 bases are shared with TRBD2. The germline V gene has CDR1 MNHEY and CDR2 SVGAGI. With V trimmed by 4 bases and J by 1 base, 2 bases remained unmatched. The CDR3 length is 14 residues.

V usage is TRBV10-1 and J usage is TRBJ2-7; D is undetermined. Germline loops: CDR1 WNHNN, CDR2 SYGVQD (reference sequence). Trimming shortened V by 4 bases and J by 0 bases, and 7 bases separated the two germline ends. The CDR3 loop spans 13 amino acids. In nucleotides, the CDR3 is TGCGCCAGCAGTGGACGGAGCTCCTACGAGCAGTACTTC. This encodes CASSGRSSYEQYF.

This clone occurred a few times. This chain joins TRBV13 and TRBJ1-2; 7 nucleotides line up with TRBD1. The V segment lost 3 bases and the J segment 5 bases; nucleotides outside the gene matches: 12. CDR3 length: 16 amino acids. Germline lookup yields CDR1 PRHDT and CDR2 FYEKMQ (reference sequence). This CDR3 reads CASSFGQAYSEYGYTF. The CDR3 region has the DNA TGTGCCAGCAGCTTCGGACAGGCCTATTCCGAGTATGGCTACACCTTC.

The chain combines TRBV9 with TRBJ2-1; 9 bases line up with TRBD2. The CDR3 is made up of 15 amino acids. V shed 5 bases, J shed 0 bases, and the junction held 3 bases outside the gene matches. Germline V gene lookup returns CDR1 SGDLS and CDR2 YYNGEE. The CDR3 bases are TGTGCCAGCAGTTTTAGCGGGAGCTCCTACAATGAGCAGTTCTTC. Protein: CASSFSGSSYNEQFF. Complete variable domain (other parts from reference TRBV9 and TRBJ2-1): DSGVTQTPKHLITATGQRVTLRCSPRSGDLSVYWYQQSLDQGLQFLIQYYNGEERAKGNILERFSAQQFPDLHSELNLSSLELGDSALYFCASSFSGSSYNEQFFGPGTRLTVL.

J is TRBJ1-4 and V is TRBV24-1, with D possibly being TRBD1 (5 bases). This CDR3 region has 14 residues. V shed 5 bases and J shed 10 bases, with 16 bases lying between them. Germline V CDR1 and CDR2: KGHDR, SFDVKD. The CDR3, as DNA: TGTGCCACCAGTGCCCCTGGGGGGGAAGGAAAACTGTTTTTT. It translates to CATSAPGGEGKLFF.

The chain has TRBV29-1 and TRBJ1-1; 7 bases agree with TRBD1. CDR3 length: 15 residues. Germline V gene lookup returns CDR1 SQVTM and CDR2 ANQGSEA. V gave up 1 base and J gave up 4 bases; unmatched junction bases: 9. CDR3 residues: CSVEGGQVRGTEAFF. The CDR3 nucleotides are TGCAGCGTTGAAGGTGGACAGGTCAGGGGCACTGAAGCTTTCTTT.

The rearrangement links TRBV30 to TRBJ1-3; no definite D call. The CDR3 spans 14 residues. Germline CDR1 GTSNPN, CDR2 SVGIG (reference sequence). V lost 0 bases and J 0 bases, leaving 6 bases between the germline ends. The CDR3 protein is CAWSVLFSGNTIYF. CDR3 nucleotides: TGTGCCTGGAGTGTACTTTTCTCTGGAAACACCATATATTTT.

The chain couples TRBV27 to TRBJ1-6, with a weak D call TRBD1 (6 bases). Germline V gene lookup returns CDR1 MNHEY and CDR2 SMNVEV (reference sequence). This CDR3 is 13 amino acids long. The V end lost 4 bases, the J end lost 9 bases, and 10 bases lay between the germline ends. The CDR3 here is CASSSTGSSPLHF. In DNA, the CDR3 is TGTGCCAGCAGTTCAACAGGGAGTTCACCCCTCCACTTT.

CDR3 coding DNA: TGTGCTAGTGCCCTCCGGGACACAAACACTGAAGCTTTCTTT. Protein: CASALRDTNTEAFF. V usage is TRBV12-5 and J usage is TRBJ1-1; D perhaps matches TRBD1 (6 bases). Germline V lookup: CDR1 LGHNT, CDR2 FRNRAP. The CDR3 contains 14 residues. The V end was cut by 7 bases, the J end by 2 bases, with 14 bases between.

CDR3 protein: CASSDGQPFNEKLFF. CDR3 sequence (DNA): TGTGCCAGCAGTGATGGACAGCCCTTTAATGAAAAACTGTTTTTT. The J gene is TRBJ1-4, the V gene TRBV2; D possibly corresponds to TRBD1 (6 bases). The V gene's germline CDR1 is SNHLY and CDR2 FYNNEI. CDR3 length equals 15 residues. Trimming removed 3 bases at V and 4 bases at J, with 12 bases between.

The rearrangement links TRBV13 to TRBJ1-2, with 10 bases that match TRBD1. The germline V gene encodes CDR1 PRHDT and CDR2 FYEKMQ (reference sequence). V shed 0 bases and J 4 bases; nucleotides not matched to a gene: 5. This CDR3 contains 16 residues. The CDR3 DNA sequence: TGTGCCAGCAGCTTAGGCCGGGGACAGGGGCTCTATGGCTACACCTTC. Translated, it gives CASSLGRGQGLYGYTF.

The chain has TRBV29-1 and TRBJ1-2, with TRBD1 matching 8 bases. There are 13 residues in the CDR3. The trim removed 4 bases at V and 4 bases at J, leaving 5 bases unmatched. CDR1 is SQVTM, CDR2 ANQGSEA, per germline. The CDR3 region is CSVALGTGYGYTF. The CDR3 DNA reads as TGCAGCGTTGCCCTTGGGACAGGCTATGGCTACACCTTC. Full variable domain (rest looked up from reference TRBV29-1 and TRBJ1-2): SAVISQKPSRDICQRGTSLTIQCQVDSQVTMMFWYRQQPGQSLTLIATANQGSEATYESGFVIDKFPISRPNLTFSTLTVSNMSPEDSSIYLCSVALGTGYGYTFGSGTRLTVV.